This T cell receptor (beta chain) was found in a study of tumor-infiltrating lymphocytes in primary liver carcinoma. Total RNA (around 0.45 ug) served as template for TCR beta cDNA synthesis primed by a constant-region primer. Libraries covering TCR beta were generated through three nested multiplex PCR rounds (using a slightly modified ARM-PCR). Rounds one and two of PCR, each of 10 cycles, were primed with TRBV1-TRBV30 forward primers and a C-beta reverse primer. Via MiXCR, TCRdb re-called the multiplex PCR reads, giving one row per CDR3 protein. Among hundreds of thousands of distinct CDR3 sequences listed, about 50% were seen once. The CDR3 extends over 15 amino acids. Germline values: CDR1 SQVTM, CDR2 ANQGSEA. Turning to this clonotype: An end of the junction differs from the germline gene, which may be a read error.

The study extracted blood RNA from unsorted whole blood and also extracted germline DNA. The sequenced sample was peripheral blood. The V and J genes are TRBV29-1 and TRBJ1-5; D remains unclear. The origin of this receptor is a woman younger than 45 with primary liver carcinoma and hepatitis B virus infection. For the CDR3, the DNA is TGCAGCGTTGTCATCAGTGGATTAGGCAATCAGCCCCGGTATTTT. It encodes CSVVISGLGNQPRYF. Full variable domain (remainder filled in from reference TRBV29-1 and TRBJ1-5): SAVISQKPSRDICQRGTSLTIQCQVDSQVTMMFWYRQQPGQSLTLIATANQGSEATYESGFVIDKFPISRPNLTFSTLTVSNMSPEDSSIYLCSVVISGLGNQPRYFGDGTRLSIL.